This record concerns one T cell receptor (beta chain) sequence. Using immunoSEQ multiplex PCR, the repertoire was profiled, and TCRdb retains in-frame clones only, with some absent. This sample has hundreds of thousands of clones; roughly 91% occur once, and the top ten carry about 4%. V was cut by 2 bases and J by 2 bases, with 11 bases left in between. This CDR3 contains 15 residues. CDR1 and CDR2 from the germline V gene are SNHLY and FYNNEI. This entry is derived from a study of blood T cell repertoires in COVID-19. This receptor was obtained from a woman under 40 with acute COVID-19. The V and J genes are TRBV2 and TRBJ2-3; D is undetermined. Sample: PBMCs or T cells enriched from blood (not recorded which). The CDR3: CASSESVFSTDTQYF. Here the CDR3 DNA reads TGTGCCAGCAGTGAAAGCGTCTTCTCCACAGATACGCAGTATTTT.